The 27 T cell receptor beta chains reported below all come from one sample, sequenced in a study of technical replicates of blood from a few donors. Clones were sequenced by immunoSEQ multiplex PCR, and TCRdb holds only the in-frame ones, with some missing. Of about 83,000 clones listed, roughly nine tenths are singletons. The sample was T cells isolated from PBMCs. Receptor source: a human donor in good health.

This chain joins TRBV11-2 and TRBJ1-1, with unresolved D. Germline values: CDR1 SGHAT, CDR2 FQNNGV. The CDR3 loop spans 16 amino acids. V was cut by 3 bases and J by 0 bases, with 14 bases left in between. Here the CDR3 reads CASSFSFIAVNTEAFF. CDR3 coding DNA: TGTGCCAGCAGCTTTTCGTTTATCGCGGTGAACACTGAAGCTTTCTTT.

This chain links TRBV10-2 with TRBJ1-3; TRBD1 aligns across 7 bases. Looked up from germline, CDR1 is WSHSY and CDR2 is SAAADI. CDR3 size: 15 residues. Trimming took 7 bases from V and 0 from J; bases not matched to a gene: 6. The CDR3 spells CASTRDSYSGNTIYF. CDR3 nucleotide sequence: TGCGCCAGCACTAGGGACAGTTACTCTGGAAACACCATATATTTT.

The genes are TRBV5-1 and TRBJ2-5; D is undetermined. The CDR3 has 15 residues. Germline CDR1 reads SGHRS; CDR2 reads YFSETQ. Trimming stripped 1 base from V and 5 bases from J, with 15 bases between. In DNA, the CDR3 is TGCGCCAGCAGCTTGTACGCAGAGAACGGGGAGACCCAGTACTTC. As protein: CASSLYAENGETQYF.

The chain employs TRBV4-1 and TRBJ2-7; TRBD1 aligns across 8 bases. Germline V gene lookup returns CDR1 MGHRA and CDR2 YSYEKL. The V segment lost 5 bases and the J segment 3 bases; nucleotides outside the gene matches: 3. The CDR3 totals 13 residues. The CDR3 DNA reads as TGCGCCAGCAGCACCGGACAGGGCTACGAGCAGTACTTC. This gives the protein CASSTGQGYEQYF.

This chain links TRBV19 with TRBJ2-1; no definite D call. V shed 7 bases and J shed 10 bases, with 17 bases lying between them. Germline CDR1 is LNHDA and CDR2 is SQIVND (reference sequence). This CDR3 comprises 13 residues. The CDR3 DNA follows: TGTGCCAGTATGAGGCTATCGAACGGGGAGCAGTTCTTC. Amino acids: CASMRLSNGEQFF.

The J gene is TRBJ2-1, the V gene TRBV29-1; 9 bases map to TRBD2. Germline CDR1 SQVTM, CDR2 ANQGSEA. Losses at the gene ends were 5 bases for V and 2 bases for J; bases not matched to a gene: 4. The CDR3 spans 14 residues. This CDR3 reads CSVRLAATYNEQFF. The CDR3, as DNA: TGCAGCGTTAGACTAGCGGCGACCTACAATGAGCAGTTCTTC.

The V gene is TRBV9, the J gene TRBJ2-1; TRBD2 agrees at 8 bases. Germline V gene data show CDR1 as SGDLS and CDR2 as YYNGEE. V trimming: 0 bases; J trimming: 4 bases; junction bases outside the gene matches: 9. The length of the CDR3 is 17 residues. CDR3 region: CASSVARAGRAYNEQFF. The CDR3 DNA is TGTGCCAGCAGCGTAGCCCGAGCCGGGAGGGCTTACAATGAGCAGTTCTTC.

The chain couples TRBV27 to TRBJ1-5; D uncertain. Germline loops: CDR1 MNHEY, CDR2 SMNVEV (reference sequence). V gave up 2 bases and J gave up 5 bases, with 7 bases separating them. CDR3 size: 13 residues. CDR3 nucleotide sequence: TGTGCCAGCAGTTTAGTAGCGTATCAGCCCCAGCATTTT. Protein product: CASSLVAYQPQHF.

The rearrangement uses TRBV19 and TRBJ2-1, with a possible D match to TRBD2 (5 bases). Trimming took off 5 bases at V and 8 bases at J, with 19 bases between the two ends. CDR1 and CDR2 from the germline V gene are LNHDA and SQIVND (reference sequence). The CDR3 has 15 residues. The CDR3, as DNA: TGTGCCAGTAGTCCCACTAGTGCGATCAACGATGAGCAGTTCTTC. This gives the protein CASSPTSAINDEQFF.

The chain carries TRBV13 and TRBJ1-1; 11 bases align to TRBD1. Per the germline V gene, CDR1 is PRHDT and CDR2 is FYEKMQ (reference sequence). The CDR3 is made up of 15 amino acids. The J segment lost 4 bases and the V segment lost 5 bases, leaving 6 bases of the junction unmatched. CDR3: CASSRGQGASTEAFF. The CDR3 coding sequence is TGTGCCAGCAGCCGCGGACAGGGGGCTAGCACTGAAGCTTTCTTT.

V usage is TRBV10-3 and J usage is TRBJ2-7, with 12 bases lining up with TRBD2. Trimming cost V 6 bases and J 2 bases; bases outside gene matches: 5. The CDR3 is made up of 15 amino acids. Germline loops: CDR1 ENHRY, CDR2 SYGVKD. CDR3 sequence (DNA): TGTGCCATCAGGACTAGCGGGGGACTAACCTACGAGCAGTACTTC. Translation: CAIRTSGGLTYEQYF.

V and J are TRBV4-1 and TRBJ1-1; perhaps TRBD1 as D (5 bases). This CDR3 comprises 14 residues. Germline values: CDR1 MGHRA, CDR2 YSYEKL. Trimming cost V 1 base and J 4 bases, with 10 bases left between them. The CDR3 sequence is CASSQAPGGTEAFF. The CDR3, as DNA: TGCGCCAGCAGCCAAGCGCCGGGGGGCACTGAAGCTTTCTTT.

As DNA, the CDR3 is TGTGCCAGCTCACCGGAGCGGGACATGGCGACCGGGGAGCTGTTTTTT. It encodes CASSPERDMATGELFF. This rearrangement joins TRBV18 to TRBJ2-2, with TRBD2 as a possible D gene (7 bases). The V end was cut by 3 bases, the J end by 5 bases, with 16 bases between. CDR1 and CDR2 from the germline V gene are KGHSH and LQKENI. The CDR3 sequence is 16 residues long.

The chain recombines TRBV7-9 with TRBJ1-2; no clear D. CDR3 length: 13 residues. V lost 3 bases to trimming and J lost 4 bases, with 9 bases between them. CDR1 is SEHNR and CDR2 is FQNEAQ in the germline V gene (reference sequence). The CDR3 DNA is TGTGCCAGCAGCTTCAACATCCCCTATGGCTACACCTTC. Its protein is CASSFNIPYGYTF. The full variable domain, its missing parts supplied by reference TRBV7-9 and TRBJ1-2, is DTGVSQNPRHKITKRGQNVTFRCDPISEHNRLYWYRQTLGQGPEFLTYFQNEAQLEKSRLLSDRFSAERPKGSFSTLEIQRTEQGDSAMYLCASSFNIPYGYTFGSGTRLTVV.

The chain combines TRBV7-8 with TRBJ1-5, with no clear D. Trimming took off 6 bases at V and 0 bases at J, with 15 bases between the two ends. CDR3 length equals 16 residues. Germline loops: CDR1 SGHVS, CDR2 FQNEAQ. CDR3 sequence (DNA): TGTGCCAGCAGTCTCCGAGCAATAACTAGCAATCAGCCCCAGCATTTT. Protein product: CASSLRAITSNQPQHF.

The rearrangement links TRBV4-1 to TRBJ2-1; no clear D. Trimming removed 1 base at V and 8 bases at J, with 15 bases between. Germline assignment: CDR1 MGHRA and CDR2 YSYEKL. This CDR3 is built from 15 residues. This CDR3 reads CASSQAPSNVDEQFF. The CDR3 region has the DNA TGCGCCAGCAGCCAAGCGCCTAGTAATGTCGATGAGCAGTTCTTC.

V gene TRBV5-4 combines with J gene TRBJ1-1; 7 positions agree with TRBD1. CDR1 is SGHNT and CDR2 is YYREEE in the germline V gene (reference sequence). After removal of 7 bases from V and 3 bases from J, the junction contained 12 bases not matched to a gene. The CDR3 totals 15 residues. Here the CDR3 reads CASQKRGPRDTEAFF. CDR3 DNA sequence: TGTGCCAGCCAAAAGAGGGGGCCACGGGACACTGAAGCTTTCTTT.

Only one count was recorded for this clone. The chain links TRBV6-5 to TRBJ1-2; 8 bases map to TRBD1. CDR3 size: 12 residues. Germline V gives CDR1 MNHEY, CDR2 SVGAGI. V shed 6 bases, J shed 5 bases, and the junction held 2 bases outside the gene matches. CDR3 sequence reads: CASRRQGYGYTF. CDR3 DNA sequence: TGTGCCAGCAGAAGACAGGGGTATGGCTACACCTTC.

This sequence joins TRBV5-6 and TRBJ1-3, with D hard to call. From germline, CDR1 is SGHDT and CDR2 YYEEEE. The V and J ends lost 0 bases and 0 bases respectively, with 10 bases between them. The CDR3 is 16 residues long. For the CDR3, the DNA is TGTGCCAGCAGCTTGGCCGGGTTGAACTCTGGAAACACCATATATTTT. This translates into CASSLAGLNSGNTIYF.

The J gene is TRBJ2-1, the V gene TRBV9; no clear D. The CDR3 is 12 amino acids. The V gene lost 7 bases and the J gene lost 4 bases, with 9 bases spanning the gap. Germline assignment: CDR1 SGDLS and CDR2 YYNGEE. The CDR3: CASGPGYNEQFF. In nucleotides, the CDR3 is TGTGCCAGCGGGCCTGGATACAATGAGCAGTTCTTC.

This clone has just one count. The chain carries TRBV6-5 and TRBJ2-5; D possibly corresponds to TRBD2 (6 bases). Germline CDR1 reads MNHEY; CDR2 reads SVGAGI. This CDR3 region has 15 residues. Trimming took off 6 bases at V and 1 base at J, with 15 bases between the two ends. The CDR3 DNA sequence: TGTGCCAGCAGCCGTACTTTGGGGGGCCAAGAGACCCAGTACTTC. This codes for CASSRTLGGQETQYF.

The chain uses TRBV19 and TRBJ2-3, with 12 bases lining up with TRBD2. The germline V gene has CDR1 LNHDA and CDR2 SQIVND (reference sequence). The CDR3 contains 14 residues. The junction had 9 bases not matched to a gene; V was cut back by 11 bases and J by 6 bases. The CDR3 is CAAEGLAGSDTQYF. DNA for the CDR3: TGTGCCGCAGAAGGACTAGCGGGGTCCGATACGCAGTATTTT.

The CDR3 nucleotides read TGTGCCAGCAGCTCCGGACAGGGGGTAGAGACCCAGTACTTC. Amino acids: CASSSGQGVETQYF. The chain couples TRBV7-3 to TRBJ2-5, with 10 bases fitting TRBD1. Unmatched junction bases numbered 3, after V lost 4 bases and J lost 4 bases. This CDR3 is 14 amino acids long. Germline V lookup: CDR1 SGHTA, CDR2 FQGTGA.

The V gene is TRBV6-5, the J gene TRBJ1-2; D gene unclear. Germline lookup yields CDR1 MNHEY and CDR2 SVGAGI. Trimming shortened V by 8 bases and J by 6 bases, and 13 bases separated the two germline ends. The CDR3 is 12 amino acids. The DNA for the CDR3 is TGTGCCAGCTCCTCCGCGGAGAATGGCTACACCTTC. This translates into CASSSAENGYTF.

The rearrangement links TRBV19 to TRBJ1-1, with D unresolved. Trimming took off 3 bases at V and 8 bases at J, with 7 bases between the two ends. Germline values: CDR1 LNHDA, CDR2 SQIVND (reference sequence). The CDR3 totals 11 residues. CDR3 in DNA: TGTGCCAGTAGTATCGGGTCCGAAGCTTTCTTT. Its protein is CASSIGSEAFF.

The DNA for the CDR3 is TGTGCCAGCAGCGAGGGACTAGCGGGGGGCAATGAGCAGTTCTTC. Protein product: CASSEGLAGGNEQFF. V and J are TRBV7-9 and TRBJ2-1; 15 bases agree with TRBD2. The CDR3 sequence is 15 residues long. CDR1 and CDR2 from the germline V gene are SEHNR and FQNEAQ (reference sequence). Unmatched junction bases numbered 2, after V lost 5 bases and J lost 6 bases.

The genes are TRBV28 and TRBJ1-3, with TRBD1 as a possible D gene (5 bases). The CDR3 contains 15 residues. The V end lost 7 bases, the J end lost 0 bases, and 13 bases lay between the germline ends. Germline V lookup: CDR1 MDHEN, CDR2 SYDVKM. In nucleotides, the CDR3 is TGTGCCAGCAACCCAGGGTGGAACTCTGGAAACACCATATATTTT. Translated, it gives CASNPGWNSGNTIYF.